This T cell receptor beta chain is drawn from a study of blood T cell repertoires in COVID-19. V was trimmed by 1 base and J by 5 bases, leaving 6 bases between them. The CDR3 runs to 13 residues. The germline CDR1 and CDR2 sequences are SGHTA and FQGNSA. Methods used by the authors: Estimates of nucleated cell counts were drawn from the amplification of reference gene primers. The assay was immunoSEQ multiplex PCR, and TCRdb's table has in-frame clones only and misses some. For V, J and clone size, that table is used; D and trimming come from the DNA. This repertoire shows about 140,000 clones, about three quarters found once; its top ten account for under 6%.

The chain is built from TRBV7-2 and TRBJ1-5; D is possibly TRBD1 (6 bases). This sequence originates from a woman of 80 years or more with active or convalescent COVID-19. Sample: peripheral blood. CDR3 sequence reads: CASSLEGDQPQHF. The CDR3, as DNA: TGTGCCAGCAGCTTAGAGGGGGATCAGCCCCAGCATTTT.